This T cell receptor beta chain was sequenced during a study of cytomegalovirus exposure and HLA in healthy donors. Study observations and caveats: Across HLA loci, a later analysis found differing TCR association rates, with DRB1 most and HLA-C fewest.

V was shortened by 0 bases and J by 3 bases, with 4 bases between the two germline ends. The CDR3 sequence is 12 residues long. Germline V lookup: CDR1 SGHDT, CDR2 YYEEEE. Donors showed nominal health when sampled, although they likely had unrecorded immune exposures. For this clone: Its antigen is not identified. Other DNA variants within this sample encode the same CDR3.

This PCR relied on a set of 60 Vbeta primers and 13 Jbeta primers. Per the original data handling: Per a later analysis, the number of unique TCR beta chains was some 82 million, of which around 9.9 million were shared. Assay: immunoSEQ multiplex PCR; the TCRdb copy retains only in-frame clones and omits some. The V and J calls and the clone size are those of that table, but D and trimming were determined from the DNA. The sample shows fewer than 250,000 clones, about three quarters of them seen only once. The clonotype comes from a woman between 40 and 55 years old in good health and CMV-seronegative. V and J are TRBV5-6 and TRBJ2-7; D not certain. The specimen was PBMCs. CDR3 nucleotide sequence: TGTGCCAGCAGCTTGGCTAGCTACGAGCAGTACTTC. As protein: CASSLASYEQYF.